The 13 T cell receptor beta chains given below trace back to one sample, sequenced in a study of metastatic and nonmetastatic thyroid tumors. Each patient came to thyroid surgery without any prior treatment (of any kind). MiXCR was used by TCRdb to re-call the PCR reads. The sample contains 40,000 to 45,000 clones, roughly 16% of which appear only once. The sample consisted of blood. The receptors here all came from a female donor with papillary thyroid cancer or a benign thyroid nodule (not recorded which). Some clones in this sample may be carry-over from other donors' samples.

This clone has at least ten counts. The genes are TRBV6-1 and TRBJ2-7; D uncertain. This CDR3 has 14 amino acids. V lost 2 bases, J lost 3 bases, and 11 bases lay in between. Germline loops: CDR1 MNHNS, CDR2 SASEGT. CDR3 nucleotides: TGTGCCAGCAGTGAACTTAATTCCCTCTACGAGCAGTACTTC. Its protein product is CASSELNSLYEQYF.

This clone has more than one count but fewer than ten. The CDR3: CASSDIGGGISRGQPQHF. In nucleotides, the CDR3 is TGTGCCAGCAGTGACATAGGGGGGGGAATCAGCCGGGGTCAGCCCCAGCATTTT. V and J are TRBV6-1 and TRBJ1-5; tentative D call: TRBD1 (6 bases). Germline assignment: CDR1 MNHNS and CDR2 SASEGT. This CDR3 contains 18 residues. Trimming removed 3 bases at V and 6 bases at J, with 24 bases between.

This sequence joins TRBV20-1 and TRBJ2-7, with TRBD1 matching over 7 bases. This CDR3 is 15 amino acids long. Germline loops: CDR1 DFQATT, CDR2 SNEGSKA (reference sequence). The trim removed 6 bases at V and 6 bases at J, leaving 17 bases unmatched. CDR3 DNA sequence: TGCAGTGCCATTCAGGGGGTGCGGTCGGTCGGCGAGCAGTACTTC. This encodes CSAIQGVRSVGEQYF.

This clone showed up many times. This chain joins TRBV7-2 and TRBJ1-1; 7 bases map to TRBD1. Germline V gene data show CDR1 as SGHTA and CDR2 as FQGNSA. Trimming removed 10 bases from V and 0 bases from J; junction bases left unmatched: 8. CDR3 length: 14 amino acids. CDR3 DNA sequence: TGTGCCAAAGACAGGGAACCAATGAACACTGAAGCTTTCTTT. It codes for CAKDREPMNTEAFF.

The chain links TRBV3-1 to TRBJ1-1; D unresolved. From germline, CDR1 is LGHDT and CDR2 YNNKEL (reference sequence). Trimming left V 6 bases short and J 5 bases short, with 10 bases between. The CDR3 length is 12 residues. DNA of the CDR3: TGTGCCAGCAGAGAGGGCGGTACTGAAGCTTTCTTT. Its protein is CASREGGTEAFF.

As concerns this clone: A read error may be the cause here, since a much bigger clone is one base away. The chain recombines TRBV11-1 with TRBJ2-3, with TRBD2 as a possible D gene (5 bases). V was pared by 8 bases and J by 0 bases, with 21 bases between. CDR1 is SGHAT and CDR2 is FQDESV in the germline V gene (reference sequence). The CDR3 sequence is 17 residues long. The CDR3 sequence: CASGGQPSRSSTDTQYF. The CDR3 nucleotides are TGTGCCAGCGGCGGCCAGCCTAGCCGTTCTAGCACAGATACGCAGTATTTT.

This clone has ten or more counts. The CDR3 sequence is CASTFRGGDIQYF. The CDR3 DNA sequence: TGTGCCAGCACGTTCAGGGGAGGGGACATTCAGTACTTC. V usage is TRBV12-3 or TRBV12-4 and J usage is TRBJ2-4, with a tentative D call TRBD2 (7 bases). V lost 7 bases, J lost 8 bases, and 15 bases lay in between. The CDR3 loop spans 13 amino acids.

This clone has at least ten counts. V gene TRBV9 combines with J gene TRBJ1-1; D is unclear. The CDR3 is 14 amino acids. Germline assignment: CDR1 SGDLS and CDR2 YYNGEE. Trimming removed 2 bases at V and 0 bases at J, with 8 bases between. The CDR3 DNA sequence: TGTGCCAGCAGCGTTATGGGGATGAACACTGAAGCTTTCTTT. Encoded protein: CASSVMGMNTEAFF.

This clone was detected many times. This rearrangement joins TRBV13 to TRBJ2-3; D possibly uses TRBD1 or TRBD2 (6 bases each). The germline V and J ends were trimmed by 4 bases and 3 bases, with 17 bases remaining between them. Germline-derived CDR1 and CDR2 are PRHDT and FYEKMQ (reference sequence). The CDR3 totals 16 residues. In DNA, the CDR3 is TGTGCCAGCAGCTCCGTGGGGCAAGGGGGGACAGATACGCAGTATTTT. Its protein is CASSSVGQGGTDTQYF.

This clone was recorded a few times. The chain recombines TRBV5-1 with TRBJ2-6; D possibly corresponds to TRBD2 (5 bases). The CDR3 runs 17 residues. V lost 0 bases, J lost 0 bases, and 10 bases lay in between. Germline CDR1 SGHRS, CDR2 YFSETQ. The CDR3 protein is CASSLGRGNSGANVLTF. CDR3 nucleotide sequence: TGCGCCAGCAGCTTGGGACGGGGAAACTCTGGGGCCAACGTCCTGACTTTC.

This clone was detected many times. The CDR3 is CASSLAGGARYEQYF. CDR3 DNA: TGTGCCAGCAGCTTGGCTGGGGGGGCGCGGTACGAGCAGTACTTC. The rearrangement joins TRBV5-5 to TRBJ2-7; D might be TRBD2 (7 bases). This CDR3 is built from 15 residues. Germline CDR1 SGHKS, CDR2 YYEKEE (reference sequence). Trimming stripped 0 bases from V and 4 bases from J, with 14 bases between.

By its share, this clone is medium-sized. The CDR3 bases are TGTGCCAGCAGTTTTTCAACCCTGGGGGGGGCTAGCGGGAACTCCTACGAGCAGTACTTC. This encodes CASSFSTLGGASGNSYEQYF. J is TRBJ2-7 and V is TRBV28, with 9 bases that match TRBD2. The length of the CDR3 is 20 residues. V dropped 3 bases and J dropped 0; count of bases not matched to a gene: 18. The V gene's germline CDR1 is MDHEN and CDR2 SYDVKM.

Many counts were recorded for this clone. The chain combines TRBV4-1 with TRBJ1-1; the D gene is possibly TRBD1 (5 bases). Trimming left V 0 bases short and J 2 bases short, with 10 bases between. Germline V gene lookup returns CDR1 MGHRA and CDR2 YSYEKL. The CDR3 extends over 15 amino acids. CDR3 region: CASSQDEGPNTEAFF. The CDR3 region has the DNA TGCGCCAGCAGCCAAGATGAGGGACCTAACACTGAAGCTTTCTTT.